This T cell receptor beta chain was recorded in a study of identical twins. The V gene's germline CDR1 is GTSNPN and CDR2 SVGIG (reference sequence). Trimming cost V 0 bases and J 7 bases, with 13 bases left between them. The CDR3 contains 14 residues. Via MiXCR, TCRdb re-called the 5' RACE reads, giving one row per CDR3 protein. The sample contains 500,000 or so distinct CDR3 sequences, less than 25% of which appear only once. The same sample was also used in a study of T cells expressing NK-cell markers. That publication notes: About six donors carried dominant NKG2C+ clonotypes that made up roughly 1.0-7.0% of their CD8+ T cells. Whether the expanded NKG2C+ T cell clones recognized HCMV remained unclear.

This TCR was sampled from a young woman in good health. The chain recombines TRBV30 with TRBJ2-1, with D possibly TRBD1 on 5 matching bases. Sequencing was done on a sample of CD4+ T cells sorted from blood. Here the CDR3 DNA reads TGTGCCTGGAGTGTCGCCCTGCCAGGGAATGAGCAGTTCTTC. It is translated as CAWSVALPGNEQFF. Together with reference TRBV30 and TRBJ2-1, the CDR3 gives the full variable domain: SQTIHQWPATLVQPVGSPLSLECTVEGTSNPNLYWYRQAAGRGLQLLFYSVGIGQISSEVPQNLSASRPQDRQFILSSKKLLLSDSGFYLCAWSVALPGNEQFFGPGTRLTVL.